This TCR beta chain was obtained from a study of CD8 T cells in ankylosing spondylitis. Making use of molecular barcodes, quantitative 5'-RACE generated TCR beta libraries. TCRdb fed the 5' RACE reads into MiXCR, producing one record per CDR3 protein. The table lists 220,000 or so distinct CDR3 sequences, about 18% of them singletons. General study results and limits: Typical of ankylosing spondylitis blood, it appeared, was a TCR beta motif of under 10 highly homologous variants. In reactive arthritis synovial fluid and blood, some motif variants had been reported before. As reported, disease-linked clones showed significant enrichment in matched ankylosing spondylitis synovial fluid.

With regard to this clonotype: Its matching antigen is unknown.

This clonotype was sampled from a male donor with ankylosing spondylitis. The sequenced sample consisted of blood, either unsorted or a sorted T cell fraction (not recorded which).

DNA for the CDR3: TGTGCCAGCAGTGGTCGGGGCTACAATGAGCAGTTCTTC. Translating gives CASSGRGYNEQFF. The chain is built from TRBV25-1 and TRBJ2-1; D may be TRBD2 (5 bases). The V and J ends lost 4 bases and 3 bases respectively, with 7 bases between them. This CDR3 comprises 13 residues. Per the germline V gene, CDR1 is MGHDK and CDR2 is SYGVNS.